The clone carrying this T cell receptor beta chain was counted a few times. The same CDR3 also results from other DNA sequences found in this sample. This record belongs to a study of shared clonotypes between healthy human individuals. Study details: The study enrolled two women and three men aged 18 to 49.

Produced via immunoSEQ multiplex PCR; TCRdb's table is partial and in-frame only. The sample lists roughly 500,000 clones; 70% to 80% were seen once. The sequenced material came from PBMCs. The origin of this receptor is a woman in her forties in good health. Some clones in this sample may be carry-over from other donors' samples.

The CDR3 region has the DNA TGCGCCAGCAGCTTGGGACTAGCGGGAGAGGGGGAGACCCAGTACTTC. It encodes CASSLGLAGEGETQYF. The chain combines TRBV5-1 with TRBJ2-5; TRBD2 matches 12 bases. The CDR3 runs 16 residues. Trimming removed 0 bases from V and 5 bases from J; junction bases left unmatched: 5. Per the germline V gene, CDR1 is SGHRS and CDR2 is YFSETQ.